A selection of T cell receptor beta chains follows, all from one sample in a study of OX40 agonist ivuxolimab in advanced cancers. Repertoires were generated with immunoSEQ multiplex PCR, while TCRdb's copy carries only in-frame clones and drops some. Of around 19,000 clones in the sample, roughly 80% were seen once. The specimen was CD4+ or CD8+ T cells sorted from blood, collected in a trial of the OX40 agonist ivuxolimab. The receptors derive from an adult with an advanced solid tumor such as melanoma, head and neck, liver or kidney cancer. The CDR3 runs from the conserved cysteine through the conserved F or W.

cdr3_aa,v_call,j_call
CASSQGQGQPQHF,TRBV7-8,TRBJ1-5
CASSLGQFNEKLFF,TRBV9,TRBJ1-4
CASSEYRLSGYEQYF,TRBV18,TRBJ2-7
CASSYSRDRGDTEAFF,TRBV6-5,TRBJ1-1
CASRGQGNGYTF,TRBV28,TRBJ1-2
CASSSGRADEQFF,TRBV6-6,TRBJ2-1
CASSPEGSNYGYTF,TRBV5-6,TRBJ1-2
CASSSLAGVYNEQFF,TRBV5-4,TRBJ2-1
CASSEAFEGPTGELFF,TRBV2,TRBJ2-2
CASRGGYSRSPLHF,TRBV7-9,TRBJ1-6
CASSQGGREEPQHF,TRBV4-1,TRBJ1-5
CASSLRGVPTEAFF,TRBV13,TRBJ1-1
CASSDMTYEQYF,TRBV6-6,TRBJ2-7
CASQGVGGSYNEQFF,TRBV7-2,TRBJ2-1
CASSTGTNQETQYF,TRBV13,TRBJ2-5
CASSPGPDQPQHF,TRBV7-3,TRBJ1-5
CASSPRAYNEKLFF,TRBV5-8,TRBJ1-4
CASSFGPMEETQYF,TRBV5-1,TRBJ2-5
CASSWARGTGELFF,TRBV27,TRBJ2-2
CASRGWSGENIQYF,TRBV6-1,TRBJ2-4
CAIPSGSSYNEQFF,TRBV2,TRBJ2-1
CASSQDIAGGSSEQYF,TRBV4-1,TRBJ2-7